This T cell receptor beta chain was captured in a study of blood T cell repertoires in COVID-19. There are 15 residues in the CDR3. The germline V and J ends were trimmed by 2 bases and 0 bases, with 10 bases remaining between them. Germline V gives CDR1 SGHVS, CDR2 FQNEAQ. Sequenced by immunoSEQ multiplex PCR; TCRdb stores in-frame clones only, minus some. The sample comprises just over 95,000 clones, around 80% of which are singletons, and approximately 4% rests with the top ten. The sample consisted of peripheral blood. The receptor was derived from a man between 60 and 75 years old with acute or convalescent COVID-19. The rearrangement links TRBV7-8 to TRBJ1-1, with D tentatively TRBD1 (6 bases). CDR3 sequence reads: CASSLSTGLNTEAFF. CDR3 nucleotide sequence: TGTGCCAGCAGCTTATCGACAGGTTTGAACACTGAAGCTTTCTTT.